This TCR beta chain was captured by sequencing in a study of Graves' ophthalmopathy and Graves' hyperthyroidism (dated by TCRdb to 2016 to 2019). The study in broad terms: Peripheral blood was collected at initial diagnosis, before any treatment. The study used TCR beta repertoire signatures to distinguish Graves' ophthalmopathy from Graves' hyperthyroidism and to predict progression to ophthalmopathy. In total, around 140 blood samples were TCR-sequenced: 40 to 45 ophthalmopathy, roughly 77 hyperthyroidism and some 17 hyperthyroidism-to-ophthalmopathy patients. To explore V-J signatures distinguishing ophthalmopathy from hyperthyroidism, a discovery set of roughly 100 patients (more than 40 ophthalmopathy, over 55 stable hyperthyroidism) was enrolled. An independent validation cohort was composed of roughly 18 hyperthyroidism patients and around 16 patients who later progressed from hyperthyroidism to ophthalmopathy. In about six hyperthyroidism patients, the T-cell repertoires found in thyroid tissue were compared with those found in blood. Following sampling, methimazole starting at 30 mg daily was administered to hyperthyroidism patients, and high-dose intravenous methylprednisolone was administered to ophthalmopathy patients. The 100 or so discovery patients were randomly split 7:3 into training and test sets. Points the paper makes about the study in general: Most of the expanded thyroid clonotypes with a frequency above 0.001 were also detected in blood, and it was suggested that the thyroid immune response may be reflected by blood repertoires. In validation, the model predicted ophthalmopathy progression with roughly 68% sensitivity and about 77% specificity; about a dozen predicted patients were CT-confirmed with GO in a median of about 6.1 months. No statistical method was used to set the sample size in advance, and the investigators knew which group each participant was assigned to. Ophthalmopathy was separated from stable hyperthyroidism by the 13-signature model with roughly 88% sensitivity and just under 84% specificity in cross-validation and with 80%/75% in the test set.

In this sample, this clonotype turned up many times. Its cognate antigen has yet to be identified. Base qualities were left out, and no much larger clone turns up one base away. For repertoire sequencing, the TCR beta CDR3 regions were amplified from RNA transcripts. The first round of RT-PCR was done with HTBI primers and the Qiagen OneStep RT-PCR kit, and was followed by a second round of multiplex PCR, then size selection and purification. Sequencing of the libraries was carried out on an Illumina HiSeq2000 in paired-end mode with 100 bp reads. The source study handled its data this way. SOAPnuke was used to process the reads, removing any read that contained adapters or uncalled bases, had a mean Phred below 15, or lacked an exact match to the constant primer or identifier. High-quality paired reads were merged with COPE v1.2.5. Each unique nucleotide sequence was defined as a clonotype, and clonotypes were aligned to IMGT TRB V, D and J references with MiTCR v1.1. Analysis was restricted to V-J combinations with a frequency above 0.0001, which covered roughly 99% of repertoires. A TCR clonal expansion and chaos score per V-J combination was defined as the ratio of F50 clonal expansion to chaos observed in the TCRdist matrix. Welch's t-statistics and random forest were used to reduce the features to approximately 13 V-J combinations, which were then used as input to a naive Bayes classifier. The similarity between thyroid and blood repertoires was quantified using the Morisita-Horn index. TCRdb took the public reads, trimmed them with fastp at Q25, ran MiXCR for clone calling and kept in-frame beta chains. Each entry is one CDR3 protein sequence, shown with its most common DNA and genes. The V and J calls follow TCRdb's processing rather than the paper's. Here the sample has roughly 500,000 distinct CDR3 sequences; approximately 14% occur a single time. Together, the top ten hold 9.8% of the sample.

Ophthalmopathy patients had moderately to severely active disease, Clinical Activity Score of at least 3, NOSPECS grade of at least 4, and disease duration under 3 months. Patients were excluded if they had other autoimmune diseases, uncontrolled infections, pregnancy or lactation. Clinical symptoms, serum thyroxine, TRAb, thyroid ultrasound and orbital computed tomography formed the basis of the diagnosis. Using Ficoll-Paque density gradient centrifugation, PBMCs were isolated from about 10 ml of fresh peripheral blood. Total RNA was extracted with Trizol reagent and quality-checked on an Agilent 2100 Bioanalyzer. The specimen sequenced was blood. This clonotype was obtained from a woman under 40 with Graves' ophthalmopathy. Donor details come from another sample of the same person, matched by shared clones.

CDR3 reads: CSASISGDLLYEQYF. The nucleotide sequence reads TGCAGTGCTAGTATCTCGGGGGACCTACTCTACGAGCAGTACTTC. The chain is assembled from TRBV20-1 and TRBJ2-7; the D segment could be TRBD2, given 6 matching bases. From the cysteine through the phenylalanine, the CDR3 covers 15 amino acids. Only the CDR3 portion is preserved as DNA: 45 bases, with reading frame beginning at the first base. V is shortened by 3 bases, J by 3 bases, and the region joining them spans 18 bases. CDR1 and CDR2 (DFQATT, SNEGSKA) derive from the germline V gene (reference sequence).